The 17 T cell receptor beta chains below were found in one sample sequenced in a study of blood T cell repertoires in COVID-19. TCRdb's copy holds only in-frame clones and misses some; the assay was immunoSEQ multiplex PCR. This table holds about 140,000 clones, 70% to 80% found once. The sample comprised peripheral blood. The source of these receptors is a woman older than 75 with active or convalescent COVID-19.

The rearrangement joins TRBV19 to TRBJ2-5; TRBD1 is a possible D gene (6 bases). The CDR3 contains 13 residues. The ends were cut back, 3 bases at V and 5 bases at J, with 10 bases in the middle. Germline V lookup: CDR1 LNHDA, CDR2 SQIVND (reference sequence). For the CDR3, the DNA is TGTGCCAGTAGTATGAGGGGGTTTGAGACCCAGTACTTC. Translated, it gives CASSMRGFETQYF.

This chain connects TRBV28 to TRBJ2-1; unclear D gene. Deletions cut 5 bases from V and 7 bases from J, with 12 bases between. The CDR3 runs 13 residues. Germline V CDR1 and CDR2: MDHEN, SYDVKM. CDR3 bases: TGTGCCAGCAGTCCACCCAAGAGGAATGAGCAGTTCTTC. This translates into CASSPPKRNEQFF. Supplemented by reference TRBV28 and TRBJ2-1, the full variable domain reads DVKVTQSSRYLVKRTGEKVFLECVQDMDHENMFWYRQDPGLGLRLIYFSYDVKMKEKGDIPEGYSVSREKKERFSLILESASTNQTSMYLCASSPPKRNEQFFGPGTRLTVL.

This clone was seen only a few times. This chain links TRBV30 with TRBJ1-5; D gene uncertain. CDR1 and CDR2 from the germline V gene are GTSNPN and SVGIG (reference sequence). The length of the CDR3 is 13 residues. Deletions cut 2 bases from V and 11 bases from J, with 16 bases between. The CDR3 reads CAWSSGLSETQHF. The CDR3 nucleotides read TGTGCCTGGAGTTCCGGACTGTCCGAGACCCAGCATTTT.

This clone was seen once. The chain uses TRBV6-5 and TRBJ1-5, with no clear D. This CDR3 is built from 15 residues. V was trimmed by 4 bases and J by 2 bases, leaving 12 bases between them. Germline loops: CDR1 MNHEY, CDR2 SVGAGI. The CDR3 DNA is TGTGCCAGCAGTTTAGCCCCGTTTGGCAATCAGCCCCAGCATTTT. This encodes CASSLAPFGNQPQHF.

The chain is built from TRBV7-2 and TRBJ2-1, with 9 positions matching TRBD2. CDR1 SGHTA and CDR2 FQGNSA come from the germline V gene. The ends lost 0 bases at V and 5 bases at J; junction bases unmatched: 2. This CDR3 region has 15 residues. The CDR3 sequence is CASSLAGTSNNEQFF. The CDR3 nucleotides are TGTGCCAGCAGCTTAGCGGGGACTAGCAACAATGAGCAGTTCTTC.

This chain links TRBV5-8 with TRBJ1-2, with D unresolved. The CDR3 runs 12 residues. V was cut by 0 bases and J by 7 bases, with 7 bases left in between. CDR1 is SGHTS, CDR2 YDEGEE, per germline. The CDR3 nucleotides read TGTGCCAGCAGCTTGGGCAGTCTTGGCTACACCTTC. Translated, it gives CASSLGSLGYTF.

The V and J genes are TRBV24-1 and TRBJ1-2; D might be TRBD1 (5 bases). This CDR3 comprises 18 residues. Deletions cut 4 bases from V and 5 bases from J, with 25 bases between. Germline CDR1 and CDR2: KGHDR and SFDVKD. Here the CDR3 reads CATSDLAHRGSSPYGYTF. CDR3 sequence (DNA): TGTGCCACCAGTGACCTGGCCCATCGGGGGTCCTCGCCTTATGGCTACACCTTC.

V and J are TRBV10-3 and TRBJ1-5, with D perhaps TRBD1 (6 bases). V dropped 3 bases and J dropped 4 bases, with 7 bases sitting between them. CDR3 length: 13 amino acids. Germline values: CDR1 ENHRY, CDR2 SYGVKD. The CDR3 DNA follows: TGTGCCATCAGTGATACAGGGAATCAGCCCCAGCATTTT. This sequence encodes CAISDTGNQPQHF.

This chain links TRBV4-2 with TRBJ1-1; the match to TRBD1 covers 7 bases. Germline V gene lookup returns CDR1 LGHNA and CDR2 YNFKEQ. The CDR3 is 14 residues long. After removal of 4 bases from V and 7 bases from J, the junction contained 9 bases not matched to a gene. Here the CDR3 reads CASSPHQTGIEAFF. Here the CDR3 DNA reads TGTGCCAGCAGCCCCCATCAGACAGGGATTGAAGCTTTCTTT.

This sequence joins TRBV5-5 and TRBJ2-1, with D possibly TRBD2 on 5 matching bases. The CDR3 loop spans 16 amino acids. CDR1 and CDR2 (germline): SGHKS, YYEKEE (reference sequence). The V and J ends lost 4 bases and 7 bases respectively, with 21 bases between them. The CDR3 protein is CASSLIGRRARNEQFF. CDR3 nucleotide sequence: TGTGCCAGCAGCCTTATCGGTAGGCGGGCGAGGAATGAGCAGTTCTTC. Full variable domain (outside the CDR3, taken from reference TRBV5-5 and TRBJ2-1): DAGVTQSPTHLIKTRGQQVTLRCSPISGHKSVSWYQQVLGQGPQFIFQYYEKEERGRGNFPDRFSARQFPNYSSELNVNALLLGDSALYLCASSLIGRRARNEQFFGPGTRLTVL.

The chain uses TRBV5-1 and TRBJ2-4; TRBD2 might be the D (7 bases). Germline CDR1 is SGHRS and CDR2 is YFSETQ. V lost 1 base and J lost 1, with 9 bases in between. The CDR3 length is 15 residues. The CDR3 reads CASSLWGGAKNIQYF. Written as DNA, the CDR3 is TGCGCCAGCAGCTTGTGGGGGGGCGCCAAAAACATTCAGTACTTC.

V is TRBV11-2 and J is TRBJ2-1; D possibly corresponds to TRBD1 (6 bases). Germline loops: CDR1 SGHAT, CDR2 FQNNGV. The CDR3 sequence is 14 residues long. V was pared by 8 bases and J by 2 bases, with 13 bases between. The CDR3 loop reads CASRPWGPYNEQFF. The CDR3 DNA reads TGTGCCAGCCGACCCTGGGGGCCCTACAATGAGCAGTTCTTC.

The chain has TRBV30 and TRBJ2-2, with a possible D match to TRBD1 (6 bases). This CDR3 is built from 15 residues. V gave up 2 bases and J gave up 7 bases, with 17 bases separating them. Per the germline V gene, CDR1 is GTSNPN and CDR2 is SVGIG (reference sequence). For the CDR3, the DNA is TGTGCCTGGAGTAGTAGTATCCGAGGGGGCGGGGAGCTGTTTTTT. Translating gives CAWSSSIRGGGELFF.

This CDR3 reads CASSKATRDLYGYTF. The CDR3 region has the DNA TGTGCCAGTAGTAAAGCGACGCGAGACCTCTATGGCTACACCTTC. V and J are TRBV19 and TRBJ1-2; D unclear. V was shortened by 4 bases and J by 4 bases, with 16 bases between the two germline ends. Germline CDR1 is LNHDA and CDR2 is SQIVND (reference sequence). The CDR3 sequence is 15 residues long.

The genes are TRBV30 and TRBJ1-4; 9 bases line up with TRBD1. Germline CDR1 GTSNPN, CDR2 SVGIG (reference sequence). The trim removed 1 base at V and 4 bases at J, leaving 10 bases unmatched. The CDR3 runs 17 residues. CDR3 residues: CAWSGGTGTSFNEKLFF. CDR3 DNA: TGTGCCTGGAGTGGAGGGACAGGGACCTCGTTTAATGAAAAACTGTTTTTT.

The chain employs TRBV6-2 or TRBV6-3 and TRBJ2-1, with TRBD2 identical over 9 bases. Germline V gene sequence: CDR1 MNHEY, CDR2 SVGEGT. The CDR3 is 16 amino acids. V shed 4 bases, J shed 2 bases, and the junction held 6 bases outside the gene matches. The CDR3 region has the DNA TGTGCCAGCAGTTCAACGACTAGCGGAGCCTACAATGAGCAGTTCTTC. This sequence encodes CASSSTTSGAYNEQFF.

The chain uses TRBV13 and TRBJ2-1; 9 nucleotides line up with TRBD2. The V gene's germline CDR1 is PRHDT and CDR2 FYEKMQ (reference sequence). The CDR3 sequence is 14 residues long. The V gene end was trimmed by 2 bases and the J gene end by 8 bases; junction bases not matched to a gene: 4. CDR3 amino acids: CASSLFSGGYEQFF. DNA for the CDR3: TGTGCCAGCAGCTTATTTAGCGGGGGCTATGAGCAGTTCTTC. Filled out from reference TRBV13 and TRBJ2-1, the complete variable domain reads AAGVIQSPRHLIKEKRETATLKCYPIPRHDTVYWYQQGPGQDPQFLISFYEKMQSDKGSIPDRFSAQQFSDYHSELNMSSLELGDSALYFCASSLFSGGYEQFFGPGTRLTVL.